The next 13 T cell receptor beta chains were all read from a single sample in a study of shared clonotypes between healthy human individuals. Here immunoSEQ multiplex PCR was the method, and the copy in TCRdb shows in-frame clones only, minus some. The sample lists 1.5 million to 1.9 million clones; around 98% were seen once. The sequencing input was naive CD4+ T cells sorted from blood. This sample's subset: CD45RA+ positively selected. These receptors all stem from a man younger than 40 in good health.

The chain joins TRBV5-1 to TRBJ2-1; 7 nucleotides line up with TRBD1. After removal of 1 base from V and 3 bases from J, the junction contained 1 base not matched to a gene. Germline assignment: CDR1 SGHRS and CDR2 YFSETQ. The CDR3 runs 14 residues. CDR3 residues: CASSLTGDYNEQFF. As DNA, the CDR3 is TGCGCCAGCAGCTTGACAGGGGACTACAATGAGCAGTTCTTC.

The chain is built from TRBV6-6 and TRBJ1-1, with TRBD1 matching 7 bases. J was trimmed by 0 bases and V by 5 bases; bases with no gene match: 6. The CDR3 is made up of 15 amino acids. CDR1 and CDR2 (germline): MNHNY, SVGAGI (reference sequence). The CDR3 is CASSPRQGLNTEAFF. The CDR3 DNA reads as TGTGCCAGCAGTCCACGACAGGGATTGAACACTGAAGCTTTCTTT.

The gene calls are TRBV6-1 and TRBJ2-7; 10 nucleotides line up with TRBD2. The germline V gene has CDR1 MNHNS and CDR2 SASEGT. V was clipped by 5 bases and J by 4 bases; unmatched bases: 5. The CDR3 is 14 residues long. The CDR3: CASSPLAGDYEQYF. The DNA of the CDR3 is TGTGCCAGCAGTCCCCTAGCGGGAGATTACGAGCAGTACTTC.

This clone was detected once. The chain links TRBV2 to TRBJ2-4, with D possibly matching TRBD1 (6 bases). CDR3 length: 12 amino acids. Germline CDR1 SNHLY, CDR2 FYNNEI. The V and J ends lost 6 bases and 6 bases respectively, with 9 bases between them. This CDR3 is CASSPDRNIQYF. CDR3 sequence (DNA): TGTGCCAGCAGCCCGGACAGAAACATTCAGTACTTC.

The chain combines TRBV6-5 with TRBJ2-2; tentatively, D is TRBD1 (5 bases). The CDR3 runs 14 residues. The germline V gene has CDR1 MNHEY and CDR2 SVGAGI. The ends were cut back, 1 base at V and 5 bases at J, with 8 bases in the middle. The CDR3 DNA is TGTGCCAGCAGTTACTTCGGACAAACCGGGGAGCTGTTTTTT. This gives the protein CASSYFGQTGELFF.

The rearrangement joins TRBV7-8 to TRBJ1-5; 8 bases line up with TRBD1. The CDR3 has 17 amino acids. CDR1 is SGHVS, CDR2 FQNEAQ, per germline. Germline trimming cut 6 bases from V and 6 bases from J; bases unmatched to any gene: 16. CDR3: CASSHGSPGGQSQPQHF. Written as DNA, the CDR3 is TGTGCCAGCAGTCATGGATCTCCAGGGGGCCAATCTCAGCCCCAGCATTTT. Filled out from reference TRBV7-8 and TRBJ1-5, the complete variable domain reads GAGVSQSPRYKVAKRGQDVALRCDPISGHVSLFWYQQALGQGPEFLTYFQNEAQLDKSGLPSDRFFAERPEGSVSTLKIQRTQQEDSAVYLCASSHGSPGGQSQPQHFGDGTRLSIL.

The CDR3, as DNA: TGTGCCAGCAGTTTATCATTAGGGCCCACTGAAGCTTTCTTT. Its translation is CASSLSLGPTEAFF. The chain couples TRBV28 to TRBJ1-1; D is uncertain. V was cut by 1 base and J by 4 bases, with 10 bases left in between. CDR1 MDHEN and CDR2 SYDVKM come from the germline V gene. This CDR3 is built from 14 residues.

The V call is TRBV5-4, the J call TRBJ2-3, with D maybe TRBD2 (6 bases). V lost 4 bases and J 5 bases, leaving 20 bases between the germline ends. Germline loops: CDR1 SGHNT, CDR2 YYREEE (reference sequence). This CDR3 comprises 16 residues. Here the CDR3 reads CASSPAERRAGDTQYF. In DNA form, the CDR3 reads TGTGCCAGCAGCCCGGCGGAGCGTAGAGCGGGAGATACGCAGTATTTT.

The V and J genes are TRBV30 and TRBJ1-1, with D perhaps matching TRBD1 (6 bases). The germline V and J ends were trimmed by 0 bases and 1 base, with 9 bases remaining between them. Germline V lookup: CDR1 GTSNPN, CDR2 SVGIG (reference sequence). CDR3 length: 14 amino acids. The CDR3 sequence is CAWSVGGGNTEAFF. The DNA for the CDR3 is TGTGCCTGGAGTGTTGGGGGCGGGAACACTGAAGCTTTCTTT. The full variable domain, with the rest looked up from reference TRBV30 and TRBJ1-1, is SQTIHQWPATLVQPVGSPLSLECTVEGTSNPNLYWYRQAAGRGLQLLFYSVGIGQISSEVPQNLSASRPQDRQFILSSKKLLLSDSGFYLCAWSVGGGNTEAFFGQGTRLTVV.

The chain links TRBV5-8 to TRBJ2-7; D is unresolved. Between the trimmed V and J ends, which lost 2 bases and 0 bases, there was a span of 15 bases. The CDR3 contains 16 residues. Germline V lookup: CDR1 SGHTS, CDR2 YDEGEE. This CDR3 reads CASSFSPALLSYEQYF. In DNA form, the CDR3 reads TGTGCCAGCAGCTTCTCTCCAGCGCTCCTCTCCTACGAGCAGTACTTC.

The chain has TRBV4-1 and TRBJ2-7; 8 bases are a match to TRBD1. The V gene end was trimmed by 0 bases and the J gene end by 1 base; junction bases not matched to a gene: 5. CDR3 length: 16 residues. Germline CDR1 MGHRA, CDR2 YSYEKL. The DNA for the CDR3 is TGCGCCAGCAGCCAAGAACCCGGGGACAGGTCCTACGAGCAGTACTTC. As protein: CASSQEPGDRSYEQYF.

The gene calls are TRBV5-8 and TRBJ1-4; TRBD1 agrees at 8 bases. The junction had 6 bases not matched to a gene; V was cut back by 4 bases and J by 7 bases. The germline V gene encodes CDR1 SGHTS and CDR2 YDEGEE. The CDR3 has 14 residues. This CDR3 reads CASSPGTGIEKLFF. For the CDR3, the DNA is TGTGCCAGCAGCCCCGGGACAGGTATTGAAAAACTGTTTTTT.

The rearrangement joins TRBV2 to TRBJ1-1; D not certain. Per the germline V gene, CDR1 is SNHLY and CDR2 is FYNNEI. Between the trimmed V and J ends, which lost 3 bases and 6 bases, there was a span of 11 bases. This CDR3 is built from 13 residues. CDR3 region: CASSELGWAEAFF. The CDR3 nucleotides are TGTGCCAGCAGTGAGCTGGGGTGGGCTGAAGCTTTCTTT.